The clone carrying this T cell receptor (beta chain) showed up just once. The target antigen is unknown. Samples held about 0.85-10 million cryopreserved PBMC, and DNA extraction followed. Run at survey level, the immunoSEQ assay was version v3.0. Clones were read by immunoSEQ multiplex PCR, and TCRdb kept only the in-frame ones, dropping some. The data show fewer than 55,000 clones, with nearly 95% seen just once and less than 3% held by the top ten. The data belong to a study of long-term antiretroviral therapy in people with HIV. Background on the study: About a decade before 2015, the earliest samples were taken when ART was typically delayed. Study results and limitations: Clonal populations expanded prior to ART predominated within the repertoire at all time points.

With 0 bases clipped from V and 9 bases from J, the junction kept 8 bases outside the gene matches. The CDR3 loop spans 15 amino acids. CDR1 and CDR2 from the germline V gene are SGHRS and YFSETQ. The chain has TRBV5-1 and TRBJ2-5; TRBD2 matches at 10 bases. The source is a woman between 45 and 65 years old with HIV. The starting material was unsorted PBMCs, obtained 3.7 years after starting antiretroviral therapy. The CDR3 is CASSLGTSGGGAQYF. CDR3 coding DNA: TGCGCCAGCAGCTTGGGGACCAGCGGGGGGGGCGCCCAGTACTTC.